Each of the 5 T cell receptor beta chains below was sequenced from the same sample in a study of blood T cells in healthy people across ages (dated by TCRdb to between 2015 and 2016). Libraries were prepared through 5' RACE. Sequenced using an Illumina HiSeq 2500. A second about 7 to 12 cycle PCR used a sample-barcoded 5' primer and a J-beta primer mix. TCRdb applied fastp at Q25 and MiXCR to the public reads, then kept only in-frame beta chains. Duplicate CDR3 protein sequences are folded into a single record with the most common DNA and genes. In all, the sample holds some 1.5 million distinct CDR3 sequences, and roughly 27% of those were seen once. The top ten hold roughly 8.2% of the sample. The sample consisted of blood. The receptors derive from a woman aged 25 to 39 in good health.

This clonotype showed up just a few times. This chain links TRBV12-3 or TRBV12-4 with TRBJ2-7; D unresolved. This CDR3 has 13 residues. Trimming shortened V by 3 bases and J by 2 bases, and 8 bases separated the two germline ends. The CDR3 reads CASSLGIAYEQYF. CDR3 DNA: TGTGCCAGCAGTTTGGGGATCGCCTACGAGCAGTACTTC.

This rearrangement joins TRBV3-1 to TRBJ2-1, with D tentatively TRBD2 (6 bases). The CDR3 is 15 residues long. Germline loops: CDR1 LGHDT, CDR2 YNNKEL (reference sequence). The V end lost 1 base, the J end lost 2 bases, and 9 bases lay between the germline ends. The CDR3 DNA follows: TGTGCCAGCAGCCAAGCCTGGGGGGCCTACAATGAGCAGTTCTTC. It is translated as CASSQAWGAYNEQFF.

This clonotype was observed a few times. This rearrangement joins TRBV20-1 to TRBJ2-1, with D perhaps TRBD2 (5 bases). This CDR3 has 13 residues. Trimming pared 2 bases from V and 5 bases from J, leaving 10 bases between. Germline values: CDR1 DFQATT, CDR2 SNEGSKA (reference sequence). This chain's CDR3 is CSARIATNNEQFF. The CDR3 nucleotides are TGCAGTGCTAGAATAGCGACCAACAATGAGCAGTTCTTC.

The sample holds a few counts of this clonotype. The gene calls are TRBV12-3 or TRBV12-4 and TRBJ1-4; TRBD1 might be the D (5 bases). The CDR3 is 15 residues long. Trimming left V 6 bases short and J 3 bases short, with 14 bases between. CDR3 residues: CASSHRGKSNEKLFF. As DNA, the CDR3 is TGTGCCAGCAGCCACCGGGGGAAATCTAATGAAAAACTGTTTTTT.

About this clonotype itself: This sequence may be a read error, since a much larger clone differs from it by one base. V usage is TRBV6-5 and J usage is TRBJ1-2; no clear D. Germline CDR1 and CDR2: MNHEY and SVGAGI. The CDR3 totals 13 residues. Here the CDR3 reads CASSYGANHGYTF. The CDR3 nucleotides are TGTGCCAGCAGTTACGGCGCTAACCATGGCTACACCTTC.